Below, 20 T cell receptor beta chains from the same sample are listed, as sequenced in a study of CD8 T cells in Susac syndrome. An input of roughly 0.5 to 1 ug of RNA was subjected to reverse transcription using random hexamers. MiXCR was run by TCRdb on the immunoSEQ multiplex PCR reads, yielding one entry per CDR3 protein. Of around 130,000 distinct CDR3 sequences listed, under 95% were seen once; the top ten hold around 0.24%. Sequencing was carried out using CD8+ T cells from PBMCs. The origin of the receptors is a human donor with multiple sclerosis.

V and J are TRBV12-3 or TRBV12-4 and TRBJ2-5; the match to TRBD1 covers 8 bases. CDR3 size: 15 residues. V shed 2 bases and J 3 bases; nucleotides not matched to a gene: 5. This CDR3 is CASSLRTGRKETQYF. The CDR3, as DNA: TGTGCCAGCAGTTTACGGACAGGGCGAAAAGAGACCCAGTACTTC.

This chain uses TRBV2 with TRBJ1-1; TRBD1 might be the D (6 bases). The CDR3 runs 15 residues. Germline V CDR1 and CDR2: SNHLY, FYNNEI. V was cut by 1 base and J by 3 bases, with 12 bases left in between. In DNA form, the CDR3 reads TGTGCCAGCAGTGAAGTTCCAGGGGAGGACACTGAAGCTTTCTTT. This encodes CASSEVPGEDTEAFF.

For the CDR3, the DNA is TGTGCCAGCACCCCGGGGGGAAACTCCTACGAGCAGTACTTC. Amino acids: CASTPGGNSYEQYF. V usage is TRBV27 and J usage is TRBJ2-7; 7 bases fit TRBD2. The CDR3 has 14 residues. The germline V gene encodes CDR1 MNHEY and CDR2 SMNVEV (reference sequence). Germline trimming cut 7 bases from V and 0 bases from J; bases unmatched to any gene: 6.

The chain joins TRBV7-3 to TRBJ2-5, with D perhaps TRBD1 (5 bases). The CDR3 is 14 amino acids. Trimming took 1 base from V and 3 from J, leaving 9 bases between them. The germline V gene encodes CDR1 SGHTA and CDR2 FQGTGA. The CDR3 DNA follows: TGTGCCAGCAGCTTAAAGGACACCGAAGAGACCCAGTACTTC. It encodes CASSLKDTEETQYF.

Details on this clonotype: Compared with germline, one end of the junction differs, possibly owing to a read error. This chain joins TRBV30 and TRBJ2-7; 8 bases agree with TRBD1. The germline gives CDR1 GTSNPN, CDR2 SVGIG (reference sequence). This CDR3 comprises 14 residues. The CDR3 loop is CAWSKPGGSCEQYF. The CDR3 DNA reads as TGTGCCTGGAGTAAACCAGGGGGCTCCTGCGAGCAGTACTTC.

This clonotype was found once. The rearrangement uses TRBV12-3 or TRBV12-4 and TRBJ1-1; no reliable D call. This CDR3 is built from 13 residues. V was pared by 7 bases and J by 3 bases, with 12 bases between. The CDR3 here is CASTLIGYTEAFF. CDR3 sequence (DNA): TGTGCCAGCACCTTAATAGGGTACACTGAAGCTTTCTTT.

The chain is built from TRBV20-1 and TRBJ2-5; D might be TRBD2 (5 bases). Germline V lookup: CDR1 DFQATT, CDR2 SNEGSKA (reference sequence). The V gene lost 5 bases and the J gene lost 2 bases, with 12 bases spanning the gap. This CDR3 is built from 13 residues. CDR3 region: CSAREGGQETQYF. In nucleotides, the CDR3 is TGCAGTGCTCGCGAGGGCGGGCAAGAGACCCAGTACTTC.

The J gene is TRBJ2-7, the V gene TRBV7-9; possibly TRBD1 or TRBD2 for D (5 bases each). The CDR3 spans 11 residues. Between the trimmed V and J ends, which lost 11 bases and 0 bases, there was a span of 8 bases. CDR1 is SEHNR, CDR2 FQNEAQ, per germline (reference sequence). The CDR3 protein is CAVGTSYEQYF. The CDR3 DNA reads as TGTGCCGTGGGGACCTCCTACGAGCAGTACTTC. The whole variable domain, filled in from reference TRBV7-9 and TRBJ2-7, reads DTGVSQNPRHKITKRGQNVTFRCDPISEHNRLYWYRQTLGQGPEFLTYFQNEAQLEKSRLLSDRFSAERPKGSFSTLEIQRTEQGDSAMYLCAVGTSYEQYFGPGTRLTVT.

This clonotype was recorded only once. V and J are TRBV6-5 and TRBJ2-2; TRBD1 aligns across 9 bases. Trimming removed 6 bases from V and 3 bases from J; junction bases left unmatched: 2. This CDR3 contains 14 residues. CDR1 is MNHEY and CDR2 is SVGAGI in the germline V gene. CDR3 bases: TGTGCCAGCAGAGGGACAGGGTACACCGGGGAGCTGTTTTTT. Translating it yields CASRGTGYTGELFF.

V gene TRBV20-1 combines with J gene TRBJ2-7; 7 bases are shared with TRBD2. CDR3 length equals 14 residues. V trimming: 1 base; J trimming: 3 bases; junction bases outside the gene matches: 6. Germline CDR1 reads DFQATT; CDR2 reads SNEGSKA (reference sequence). CDR3 DNA sequence: TGCAGTGCTAGAGTCCCGGGAGGAGGCTACGAGCAGTACTTC. It translates to CSARVPGGGYEQYF.

This rearrangement joins TRBV3-1 to TRBJ1-4, with D possibly being TRBD1 (5 bases). This CDR3 region has 16 residues. Germline values: CDR1 LGHDT, CDR2 YNNKEL (reference sequence). Trimming removed 3 bases from V and 8 bases from J, with 19 bases in between. CDR3 sequence reads: CASSQAQGRNVEKLFF. As DNA, the CDR3 is TGTGCCAGCAGCCAGGCCCAGGGCCGAAATGTGGAAAAACTGTTTTTT. The full variable domain, its missing parts supplied by reference TRBV3-1 and TRBJ1-4, is DTAVSQTPKYLVTQMGNDKSIKCEQNLGHDTMYWYKQDSKKFLKIMFSYNNKELIINETVPNRFSPKSPDKAHLNLHINSLELGDSAVYFCASSQAQGRNVEKLFFGSGTQLSVL.

Concerning this clonotype itself: Mismatch with germline at one junction end may stem from a read error. The V and J genes are TRBV3-1 and TRBJ2-4; either TRBD1 or TRBD2 may fit D (6 bases each). The CDR3 loop spans 14 amino acids. Germline values: CDR1 LGHDT, CDR2 YNNKEL (reference sequence). The CDR3 DNA reads as TGTGCCAGCAGACAAGGGGGAGGCAAAAACATTCAGTACTTC. Protein: CASRQGGGKNIQYF. Variable domain in full (rest from reference TRBV3-1 and TRBJ2-4): DTAVSQTPKYLVTQMGNDKSIKCEQNLGHDTMYWYKQDSKKFLKIMFSYNNKELIINETVPNRFSPKSPDKAHLNLHINSLELGDSAVYFCASRQGGGKNIQYFGAGTRLSVL.

In its sample, this clonotype was seen once. The chain links TRBV20-1 to TRBJ1-1; unclear D gene. This CDR3 comprises 11 residues. V was trimmed by 6 bases and J by 8 bases, leaving 13 bases between them. CDR1 DFQATT and CDR2 SNEGSKA come from the germline V gene (reference sequence). Written as DNA, the CDR3 is TGCAGTGCACCTCTGGGAGGGGAAGCTTTCTTT. Translating gives CSAPLGGEAFF.

The chain is built from TRBV5-4 and TRBJ2-1; no definite D call. V was trimmed by 6 bases and J by 10 bases, leaving 11 bases between them. There are 11 residues in the CDR3. The germline V gene has CDR1 SGHNT and CDR2 YYREEE (reference sequence). The CDR3 protein is CASTDAWEQFF. In DNA, the CDR3 is TGTGCCAGCACCGACGCGTGGGAGCAGTTCTTC.

The V gene is TRBV4-1, the J gene TRBJ2-7; perhaps TRBD1 as D (6 bases). This CDR3 is 14 amino acids long. CDR1 MGHRA and CDR2 YSYEKL come from the germline V gene. The germline V and J ends were trimmed by 1 base and 2 bases, with 9 bases remaining between them. The CDR3 loop is CASSQGTVAYEQYF. CDR3 nucleotide sequence: TGCGCCAGCAGCCAAGGGACAGTTGCCTACGAGCAGTACTTC.

This clonotype was recorded a few times. V gene TRBV27 combines with J gene TRBJ2-7, with TRBD2 as a possible D gene (5 bases). Trimming took off 4 bases at V and 4 bases at J, with 11 bases between the two ends. The germline V gene encodes CDR1 MNHEY and CDR2 SMNVEV (reference sequence). The CDR3 covers 13 residues. CDR3 region: CASSWTPGYEQYF. For the CDR3, the DNA is TGTGCCAGCAGTTGGACTCCCGGGTACGAGCAGTACTTC.

This clonotype occurred a few times. The V gene is TRBV12-3 or TRBV12-4, the J gene TRBJ2-7; 8 positions match TRBD2. V was pared by 5 bases and J by 3 bases, with 6 bases of the junction left unmatched. The CDR3 is 14 amino acids. CDR3 in DNA: TGTGCCAGCAGTGGATCGGGAGGGGGCTACGAGCAGTACTTC. Its translation: CASSGSGGGYEQYF.

CDR3: CASSLQGRGETQYF. The CDR3 DNA is TGTGCCAGCAGTTTACAGGGCAGAGGGGAGACCCAGTACTTC. The V gene is TRBV28, the J gene TRBJ2-5; either TRBD1 or TRBD2 may supply D (5 bases each). The CDR3 is 14 amino acids. The germline V gene has CDR1 MDHEN and CDR2 SYDVKM. V was pared by 2 bases and J by 5 bases, with 12 bases between.

V usage is TRBV19 and J usage is TRBJ1-2; no clear D. This CDR3 has 13 amino acids. Germline lookup yields CDR1 LNHDA and CDR2 SQIVND (reference sequence). V was trimmed by 5 bases and J by 5 bases, leaving 12 bases between them. The CDR3 DNA follows: TGTGCCAGTAGTTCCTGGACGGAATATGGCTACACCTTC. It is translated as CASSSWTEYGYTF.

This chain uses TRBV3-1 with TRBJ1-3; TRBD1 matches 7 bases. The length of the CDR3 is 17 residues. CDR1 and CDR2 (germline): LGHDT, YNNKEL (reference sequence). The V and J ends lost 4 bases and 0 bases, in that order; junction bases with no gene match: 9. As DNA, the CDR3 is TGTGCCAGCAGCCTTGAGACAGGGCCGCTCTCTGGAAACACCATATATTTT. Translated, it gives CASSLETGPLSGNTIYF.